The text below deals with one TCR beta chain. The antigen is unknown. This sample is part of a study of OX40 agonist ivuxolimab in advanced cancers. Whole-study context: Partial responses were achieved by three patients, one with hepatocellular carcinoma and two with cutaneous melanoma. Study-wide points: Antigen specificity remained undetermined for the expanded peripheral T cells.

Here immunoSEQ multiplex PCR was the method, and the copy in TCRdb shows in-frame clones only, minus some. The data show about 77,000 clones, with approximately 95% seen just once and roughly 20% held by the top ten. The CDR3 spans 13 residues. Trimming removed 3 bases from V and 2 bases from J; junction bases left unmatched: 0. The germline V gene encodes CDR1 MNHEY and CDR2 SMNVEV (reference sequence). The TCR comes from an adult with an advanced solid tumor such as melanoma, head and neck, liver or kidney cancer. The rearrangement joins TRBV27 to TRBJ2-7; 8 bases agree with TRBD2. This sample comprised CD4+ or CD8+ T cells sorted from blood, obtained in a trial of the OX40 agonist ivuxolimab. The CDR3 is CASSFSGAYEQYF. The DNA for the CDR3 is TGTGCCAGCAGTTTTAGCGGGGCCTACGAGCAGTACTTC.